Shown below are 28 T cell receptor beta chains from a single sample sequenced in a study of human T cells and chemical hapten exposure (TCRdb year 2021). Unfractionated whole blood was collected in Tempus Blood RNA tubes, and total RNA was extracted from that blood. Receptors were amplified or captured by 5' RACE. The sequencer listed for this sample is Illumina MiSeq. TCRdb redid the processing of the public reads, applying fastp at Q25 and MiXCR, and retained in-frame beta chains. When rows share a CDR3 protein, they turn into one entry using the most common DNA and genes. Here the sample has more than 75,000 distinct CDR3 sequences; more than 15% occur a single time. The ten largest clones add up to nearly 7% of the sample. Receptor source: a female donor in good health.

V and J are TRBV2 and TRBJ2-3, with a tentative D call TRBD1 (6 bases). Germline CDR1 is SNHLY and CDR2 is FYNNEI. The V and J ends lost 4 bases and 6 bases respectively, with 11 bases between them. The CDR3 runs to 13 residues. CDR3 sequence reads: CASSVQGLDTQYF. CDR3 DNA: TGTGCCAGCAGTGTTCAGGGGTTGGATACGCAGTATTTT. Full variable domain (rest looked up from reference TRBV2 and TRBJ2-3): EPEVTQTPSHQVTQMGQEVILRCVPISNHLYFYWYRQILGQKVEFLVSFYNNEISEKSEIFDDQFSVERPDGSNFTLKIRSTKLEDSAMYFCASSVQGLDTQYFGPGTRLTVL.

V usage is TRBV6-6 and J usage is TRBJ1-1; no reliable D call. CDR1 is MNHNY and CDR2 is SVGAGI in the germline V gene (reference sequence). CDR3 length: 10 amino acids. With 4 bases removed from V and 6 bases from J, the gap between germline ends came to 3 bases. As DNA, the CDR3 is TGTGCCAGCAGTTGCCCTGAAGCTTTCTTT. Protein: CASSCPEAFF.

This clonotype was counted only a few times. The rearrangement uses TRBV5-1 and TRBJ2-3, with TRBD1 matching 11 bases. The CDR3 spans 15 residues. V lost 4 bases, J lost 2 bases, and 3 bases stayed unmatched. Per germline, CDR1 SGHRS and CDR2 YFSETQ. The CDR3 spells CASSKGQGVTDTQYF. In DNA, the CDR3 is TGCGCCAGCAGCAAGGGACAGGGGGTCACAGATACGCAGTATTTT.

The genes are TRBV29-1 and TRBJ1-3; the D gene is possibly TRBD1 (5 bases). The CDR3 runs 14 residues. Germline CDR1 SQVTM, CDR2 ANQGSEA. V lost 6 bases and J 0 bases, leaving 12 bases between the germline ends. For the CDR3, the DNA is TGCAGCGTCTCCGGGGGAATCTCTGGAAACACCATATATTTT. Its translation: CSVSGGISGNTIYF. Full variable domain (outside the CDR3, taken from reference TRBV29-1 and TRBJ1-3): SAVISQKPSRDICQRGTSLTIQCQVDSQVTMMFWYRQQPGQSLTLIATANQGSEATYESGFVIDKFPISRPNLTFSTLTVSNMSPEDSSIYLCSVSGGISGNTIYFGEGSWLTVV.

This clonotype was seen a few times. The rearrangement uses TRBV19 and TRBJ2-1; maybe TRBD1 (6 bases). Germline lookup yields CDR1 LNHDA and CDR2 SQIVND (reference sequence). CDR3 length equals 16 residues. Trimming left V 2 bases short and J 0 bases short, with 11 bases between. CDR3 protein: CASSIFDRSSYNEQFF. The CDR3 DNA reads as TGTGCCAGTAGTATATTCGACAGGAGCTCCTACAATGAGCAGTTCTTC.

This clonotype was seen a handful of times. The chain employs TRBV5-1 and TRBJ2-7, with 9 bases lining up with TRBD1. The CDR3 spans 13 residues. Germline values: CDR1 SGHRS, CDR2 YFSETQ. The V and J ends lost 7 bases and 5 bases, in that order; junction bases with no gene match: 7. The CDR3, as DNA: TGCGCCAGCTCGGGACAGGGAGTCGACGAGCAGTACTTC. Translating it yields CASSGQGVDEQYF.

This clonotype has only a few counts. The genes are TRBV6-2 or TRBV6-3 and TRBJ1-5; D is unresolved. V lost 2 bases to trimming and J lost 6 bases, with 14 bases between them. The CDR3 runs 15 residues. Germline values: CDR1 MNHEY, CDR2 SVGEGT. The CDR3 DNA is TGTGCCAGCAGTTACCACTCGTGGGGTACTCAGCCCCAGCATTTT. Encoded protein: CASSYHSWGTQPQHF.

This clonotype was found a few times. CDR3 amino acids: CSVEDYLGTDYGYTF. The CDR3 nucleotides read TGCAGCGTTGAAGATTATCTCGGGACAGACTATGGCTACACCTTC. The chain combines TRBV29-1 with TRBJ1-2, with 7 bases that match TRBD1. The germline V gene encodes CDR1 SQVTM and CDR2 ANQGSEA. The CDR3 covers 15 residues. Trimming cost V 0 bases and J 3 bases; bases outside gene matches: 7. The variable domain in full, with the rest retrieved from reference TRBV29-1 and TRBJ1-2, is SAVISQKPSRDICQRGTSLTIQCQVDSQVTMMFWYRQQPGQSLTLIATANQGSEATYESGFVIDKFPISRPNLTFSTLTVSNMSPEDSSIYLCSVEDYLGTDYGYTFGSGTRLTVV.

The DNA for the CDR3 is TGTGCCAGCAGCATAAAATTGCAGGGTTCGGAAGATACGCAGTATTTT. Protein: CASSIKLQGSEDTQYF. The chain combines TRBV5-5 with TRBJ2-3; weak D call: TRBD1 (5 bases). The CDR3 totals 16 residues. V was pared by 4 bases and J by 5 bases, with 20 bases between. The germline CDR1 and CDR2 sequences are SGHKS and YYEKEE (reference sequence).

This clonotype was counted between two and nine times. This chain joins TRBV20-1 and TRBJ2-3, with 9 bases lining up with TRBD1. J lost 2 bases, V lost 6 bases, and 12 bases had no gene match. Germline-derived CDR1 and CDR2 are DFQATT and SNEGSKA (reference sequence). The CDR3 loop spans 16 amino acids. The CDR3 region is CSAPPRDRANTDTQYF. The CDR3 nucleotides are TGCAGTGCACCACCCCGGGACAGGGCTAACACAGATACGCAGTATTTT.

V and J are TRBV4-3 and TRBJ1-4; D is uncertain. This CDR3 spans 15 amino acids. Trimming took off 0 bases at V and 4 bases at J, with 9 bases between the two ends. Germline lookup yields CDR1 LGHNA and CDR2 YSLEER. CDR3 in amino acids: CASSQDPSLNEKLFF. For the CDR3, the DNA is TGCGCCAGCAGCCAAGATCCGAGCCTTAATGAAAAACTGTTTTTT.

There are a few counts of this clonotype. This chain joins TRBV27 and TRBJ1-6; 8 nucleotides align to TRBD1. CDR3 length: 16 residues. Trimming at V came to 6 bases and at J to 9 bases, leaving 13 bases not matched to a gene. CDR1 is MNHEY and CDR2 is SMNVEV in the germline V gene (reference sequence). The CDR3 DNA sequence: TGTGCCAGCAGCCCCACCCCCGACAGGGGTGGTTCACCCCTCCACTTT. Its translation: CASSPTPDRGGSPLHF.

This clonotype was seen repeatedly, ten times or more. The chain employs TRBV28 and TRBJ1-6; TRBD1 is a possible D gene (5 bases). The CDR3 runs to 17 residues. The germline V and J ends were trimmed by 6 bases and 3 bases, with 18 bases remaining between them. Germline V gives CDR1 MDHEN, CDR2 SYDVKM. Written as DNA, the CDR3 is TGTGCCAGCAGCCCCTCCCGGGACTCCGGCTATAATTCACCCCTCCACTTT. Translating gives CASSPSRDSGYNSPLHF.

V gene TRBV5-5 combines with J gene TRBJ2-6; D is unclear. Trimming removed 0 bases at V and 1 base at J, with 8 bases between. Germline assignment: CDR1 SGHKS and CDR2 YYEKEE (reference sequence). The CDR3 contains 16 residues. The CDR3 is CASSLVARSGANVLTF. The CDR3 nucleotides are TGTGCCAGCAGCTTGGTAGCTCGATCTGGGGCCAACGTCCTGACTTTC.

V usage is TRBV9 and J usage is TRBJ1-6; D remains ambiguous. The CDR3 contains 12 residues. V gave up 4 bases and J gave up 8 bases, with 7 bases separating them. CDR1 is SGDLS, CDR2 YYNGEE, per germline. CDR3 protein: CASSRLDSPLHF. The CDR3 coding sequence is TGTGCCAGCAGCCGACTGGATTCACCCCTCCACTTT.

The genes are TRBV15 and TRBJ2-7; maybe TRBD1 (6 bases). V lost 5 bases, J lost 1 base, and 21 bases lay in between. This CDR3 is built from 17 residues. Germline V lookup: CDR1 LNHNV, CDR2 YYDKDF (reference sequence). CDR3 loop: CATSPIQGVQGSYEQYF. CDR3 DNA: TGTGCCACCAGCCCAATACAGGGTGTACAGGGTTCCTACGAGCAGTACTTC.

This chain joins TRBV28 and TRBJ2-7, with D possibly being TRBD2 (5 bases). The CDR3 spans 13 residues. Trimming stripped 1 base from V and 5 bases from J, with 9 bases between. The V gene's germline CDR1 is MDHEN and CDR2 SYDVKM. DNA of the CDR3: TGTGCCAGCAGTTTATTTCGGGGAAACGAGCAGTACTTC. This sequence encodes CASSLFRGNEQYF.

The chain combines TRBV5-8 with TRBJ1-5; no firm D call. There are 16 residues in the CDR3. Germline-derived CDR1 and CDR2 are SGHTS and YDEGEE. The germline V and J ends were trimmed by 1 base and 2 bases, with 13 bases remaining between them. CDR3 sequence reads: CASSLIGGSGNQPQHF. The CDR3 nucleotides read TGTGCCAGCAGCTTGATAGGTGGGAGTGGCAATCAGCCCCAGCATTTT.

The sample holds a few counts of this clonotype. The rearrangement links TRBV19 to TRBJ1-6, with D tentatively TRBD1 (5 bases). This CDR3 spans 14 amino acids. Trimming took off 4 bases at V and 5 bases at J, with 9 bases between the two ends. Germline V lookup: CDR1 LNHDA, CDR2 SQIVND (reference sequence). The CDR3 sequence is CASSTQGNNSPLHF. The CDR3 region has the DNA TGTGCCAGTAGTACCCAGGGTAATAATTCACCCCTCCACTTT. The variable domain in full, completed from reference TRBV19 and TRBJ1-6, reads DGGITQSPKYLFRKEGQNVTLSCEQNLNHDAMYWYRQDPGQGLRLIYYSQIVNDFQKGDIAEGYSVSREKKESFPLTVTSAQKNPTAFYLCASSTQGNNSPLHFGNGTRLTVT.

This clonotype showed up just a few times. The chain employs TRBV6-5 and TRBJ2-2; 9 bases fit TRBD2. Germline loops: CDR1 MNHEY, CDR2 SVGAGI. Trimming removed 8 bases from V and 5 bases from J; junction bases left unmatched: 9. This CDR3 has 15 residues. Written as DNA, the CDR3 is TGTGCCAGCCAGATACTAGCGGGCGGGACCGGGGAGCTGTTTTTT. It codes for CASQILAGGTGELFF.

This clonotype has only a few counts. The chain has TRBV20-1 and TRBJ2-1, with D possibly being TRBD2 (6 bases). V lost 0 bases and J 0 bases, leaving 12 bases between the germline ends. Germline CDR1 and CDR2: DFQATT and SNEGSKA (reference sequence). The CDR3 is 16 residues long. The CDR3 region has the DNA TGCAGTGCTAGAGATGGCGGGAAAAGCTCCTACAATGAGCAGTTCTTC. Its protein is CSARDGGKSSYNEQFF.

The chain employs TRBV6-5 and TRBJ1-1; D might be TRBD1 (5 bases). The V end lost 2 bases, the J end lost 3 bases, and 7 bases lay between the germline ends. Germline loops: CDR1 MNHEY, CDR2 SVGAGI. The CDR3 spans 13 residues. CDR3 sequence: CASSYRGYTEAFF. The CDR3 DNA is TGTGCCAGCAGTTACCGGGGGTACACTGAAGCTTTCTTT.

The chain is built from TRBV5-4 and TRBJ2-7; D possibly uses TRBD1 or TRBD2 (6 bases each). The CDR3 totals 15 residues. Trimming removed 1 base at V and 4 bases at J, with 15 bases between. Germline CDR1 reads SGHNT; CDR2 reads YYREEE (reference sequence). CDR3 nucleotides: TGTGCCAGCAGCTTGTTGGGGGGCGCGACATACGAGCAGTACTTC. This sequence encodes CASSLLGGATYEQYF.

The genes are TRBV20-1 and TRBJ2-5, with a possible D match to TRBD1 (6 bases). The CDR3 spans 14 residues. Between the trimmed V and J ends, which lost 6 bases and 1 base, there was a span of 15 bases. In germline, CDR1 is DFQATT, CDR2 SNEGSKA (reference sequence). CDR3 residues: CSALDRSPQETQYF. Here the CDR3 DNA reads TGCAGTGCCCTCGACAGGTCACCCCAAGAGACCCAGTACTTC.

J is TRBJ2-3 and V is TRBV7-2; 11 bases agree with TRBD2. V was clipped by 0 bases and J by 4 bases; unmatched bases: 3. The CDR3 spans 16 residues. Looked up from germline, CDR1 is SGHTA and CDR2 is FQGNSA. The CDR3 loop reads CASSLALAGGADTQYF. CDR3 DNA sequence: TGTGCCAGCAGCTTAGCCCTAGCGGGAGGCGCAGATACGCAGTATTTT.

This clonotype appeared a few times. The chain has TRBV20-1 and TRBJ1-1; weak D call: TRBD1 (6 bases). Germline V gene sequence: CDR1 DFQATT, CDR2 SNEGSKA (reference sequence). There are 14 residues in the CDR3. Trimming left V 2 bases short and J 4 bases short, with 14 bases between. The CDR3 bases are TGCAGTGCTAGATCGCGGCAGGGGTCCACTGAAGCTTTCTTT. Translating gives CSARSRQGSTEAFF.

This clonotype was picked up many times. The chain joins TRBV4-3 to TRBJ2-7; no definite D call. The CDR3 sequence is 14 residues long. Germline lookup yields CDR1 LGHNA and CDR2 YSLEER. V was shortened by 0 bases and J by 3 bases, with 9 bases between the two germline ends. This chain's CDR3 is CASSQDRAVYEQYF. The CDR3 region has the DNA TGCGCCAGCAGCCAAGATCGGGCAGTCTACGAGCAGTACTTC.

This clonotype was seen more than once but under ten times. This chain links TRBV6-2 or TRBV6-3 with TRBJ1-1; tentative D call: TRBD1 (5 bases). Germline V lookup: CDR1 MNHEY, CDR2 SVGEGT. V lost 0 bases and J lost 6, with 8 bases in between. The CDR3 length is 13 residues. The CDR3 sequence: CASSYSGVSEAFF. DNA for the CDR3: TGTGCCAGCAGTTACTCGGGGGTATCTGAAGCTTTCTTT.